This is a list of T cell receptor beta chains from one sample in a study of spatial heterogeneity in lung cancer. One entry per CDR3 protein results from TCRdb running MiXCR on the 5' RACE reads. Of over 25,000 distinct CDR3 sequences detected, around 6.5% appear once; the ten largest clones hold over 20%. The source material was lung tumor tissue, sampled at surgery. The receptors were gathered from a male donor with early-stage non-small cell lung cancer. Both conserved end residues are part of each CDR3. The D gene is left open where the match is weak. Size values are once, few and many counts, or a class for expanded clones, and some rows have none.

clone_size j_call d_call v_call cdr3_aa cdr3_nt
many TRBJ2-1 NA TRBV20-1 CSAPDRPYGEQFF TGCAGTGCTCCGGACAGACCATATGGTGAGCAGTTCTTC
many TRBJ2-3 NA TRBV7-8 CASGDGVKADTQYF TGTGCCAGCGGCGACGGGGTGAAGGCAGATACGCAGTATTTT
many TRBJ1-2 NA TRBV27 CASSLSPGSGYTF TGTGCCAGCAGTTTATCACCAGGTTCTGGCTACACCTTC
NA TRBJ2-3 NA TRBV11-2 CASSFYTDTQYF TGTGCCAGCAGCTTTTACACAGATACGCAGTATTTT
NA TRBJ2-4 NA TRBV7-2 CASSPGSSRGENIQYF TGTGCCAGCAGCCCTGGGAGCTCGAGGGGAGAAAACATTCAGTACTTC
many TRBJ1-6 NA TRBV27 CASSPEGPSPLFGNSPLHF TGTGCCAGCAGTCCTGAAGGGCCAAGCCCCTTATTTGGTAATTCACCCCTCCACTTT
NA TRBJ1-3 NA TRBV15 CATSRDLAGGNTIYF TGTGCCACCAGCAGAGATTTGGCAGGGGGAAACACCATATATTTT
many TRBJ1-6 NA TRBV9 CASSGGSRNSPLHF TGTGCCAGCAGCGGGGGGTCAAGGAATTCACCCCTCCACTTT
many TRBJ1-2 NA TRBV4-2 CASSQEEVTNYGYTF TGTGCCAGCAGCCAAGAGGAGGTCACTAACTATGGCTACACCTTC
few TRBJ1-1 NA TRBV21-1 CASSDLFGPDTEAFF TGTGCCAGCAGTGACCTTTTCGGCCCCGACACTGAAGCTTTCTTT